The clone carrying this T cell receptor beta chain occurred many times. The antigen remains unidentified. The data originate from a study of T cells in Graves' hyperthyroidism and ophthalmopathy. Study summary: Initial diagnosis, before any treatment, was when peripheral blood was collected.

Study observations and caveats: The model anticipated ophthalmopathy a median about 6.5 months pre-onset.

Amplified TCR beta CDR3 regions derived from RNA transcripts. In the first-round RT-PCR of the TCR CDR3, the HTBI primer set was used. A single record per CDR3 protein comes from TCRdb applying MiXCR to the multiplex PCR reads. The sample holds roughly 100,000 distinct CDR3 sequences; approximately 48% are singletons and the top ten take 26%. PBMCs were derived from 9.5 to 10 ml fresh peripheral blood. Germline assignment: CDR1 DFQATT and CDR2 SNEGSKA (reference sequence). This CDR3 is 13 amino acids long. Trimming stripped 3 bases from V and 4 bases from J, with 9 bases between. This TCR was sampled from a man aged 40-50 years with Graves' hyperthyroidism. Sample: blood. V gene TRBV20-1 combines with J gene TRBJ1-4; D unresolved. The CDR3 sequence: CSAREEFNEKLFF. CDR3 in DNA: TGCAGTGCTAGGGAGGAGTTTAATGAAAAACTGTTTTTT.